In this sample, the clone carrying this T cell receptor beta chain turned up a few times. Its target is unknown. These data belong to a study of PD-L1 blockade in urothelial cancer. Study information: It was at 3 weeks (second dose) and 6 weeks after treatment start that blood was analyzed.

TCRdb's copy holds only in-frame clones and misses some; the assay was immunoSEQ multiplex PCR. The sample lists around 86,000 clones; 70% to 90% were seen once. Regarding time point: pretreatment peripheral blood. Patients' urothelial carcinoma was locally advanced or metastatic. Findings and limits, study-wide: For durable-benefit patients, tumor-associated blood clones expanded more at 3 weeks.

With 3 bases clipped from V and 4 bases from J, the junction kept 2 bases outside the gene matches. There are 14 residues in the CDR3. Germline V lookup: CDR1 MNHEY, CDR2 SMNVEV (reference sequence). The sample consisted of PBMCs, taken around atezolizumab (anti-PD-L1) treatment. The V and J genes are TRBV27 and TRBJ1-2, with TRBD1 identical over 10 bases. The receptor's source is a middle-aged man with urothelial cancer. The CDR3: CASSLDRGFYGYTF. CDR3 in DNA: TGTGCCAGCAGTTTGGACAGGGGGTTCTATGGCTACACCTTC.